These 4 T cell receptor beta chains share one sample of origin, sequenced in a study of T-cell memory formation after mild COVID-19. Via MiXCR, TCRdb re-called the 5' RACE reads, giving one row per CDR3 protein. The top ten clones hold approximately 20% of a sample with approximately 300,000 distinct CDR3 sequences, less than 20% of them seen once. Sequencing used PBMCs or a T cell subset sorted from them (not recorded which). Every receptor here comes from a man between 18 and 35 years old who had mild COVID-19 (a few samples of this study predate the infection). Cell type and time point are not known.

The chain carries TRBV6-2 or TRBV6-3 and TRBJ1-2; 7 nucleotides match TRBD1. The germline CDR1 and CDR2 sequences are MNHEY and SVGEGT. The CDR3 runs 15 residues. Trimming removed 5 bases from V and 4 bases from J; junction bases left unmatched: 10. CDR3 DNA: TGTGCCAGCAGTAAGCCCCCGACAGGGAGCTATGGCTACACCTTC. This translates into CASSKPPTGSYGYTF.

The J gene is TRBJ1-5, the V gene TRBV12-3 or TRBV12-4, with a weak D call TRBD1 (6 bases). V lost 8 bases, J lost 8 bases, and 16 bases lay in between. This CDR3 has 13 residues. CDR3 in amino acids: CASSRGDGKPQHF. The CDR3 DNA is TGTGCCAGCTCGAGGGGGGATGGGAAGCCCCAGCATTTT.

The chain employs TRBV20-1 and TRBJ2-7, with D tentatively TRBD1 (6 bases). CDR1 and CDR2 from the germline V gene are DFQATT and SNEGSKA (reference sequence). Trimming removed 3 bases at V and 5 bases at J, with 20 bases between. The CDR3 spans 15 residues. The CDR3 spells CSASNRDTPRNEQYV. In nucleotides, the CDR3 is TGCAGTGCTAGCAACCGGGACACCCCTCGGAACGAGCAGTACGTC.

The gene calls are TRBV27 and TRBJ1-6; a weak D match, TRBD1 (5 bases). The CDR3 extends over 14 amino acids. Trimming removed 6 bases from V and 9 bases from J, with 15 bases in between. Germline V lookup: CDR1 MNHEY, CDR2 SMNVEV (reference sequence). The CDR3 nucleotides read TGTGCCAGCAGCCCAAGGGGCAGCGTTTCACCCCTCCACTTT. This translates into CASSPRGSVSPLHF.